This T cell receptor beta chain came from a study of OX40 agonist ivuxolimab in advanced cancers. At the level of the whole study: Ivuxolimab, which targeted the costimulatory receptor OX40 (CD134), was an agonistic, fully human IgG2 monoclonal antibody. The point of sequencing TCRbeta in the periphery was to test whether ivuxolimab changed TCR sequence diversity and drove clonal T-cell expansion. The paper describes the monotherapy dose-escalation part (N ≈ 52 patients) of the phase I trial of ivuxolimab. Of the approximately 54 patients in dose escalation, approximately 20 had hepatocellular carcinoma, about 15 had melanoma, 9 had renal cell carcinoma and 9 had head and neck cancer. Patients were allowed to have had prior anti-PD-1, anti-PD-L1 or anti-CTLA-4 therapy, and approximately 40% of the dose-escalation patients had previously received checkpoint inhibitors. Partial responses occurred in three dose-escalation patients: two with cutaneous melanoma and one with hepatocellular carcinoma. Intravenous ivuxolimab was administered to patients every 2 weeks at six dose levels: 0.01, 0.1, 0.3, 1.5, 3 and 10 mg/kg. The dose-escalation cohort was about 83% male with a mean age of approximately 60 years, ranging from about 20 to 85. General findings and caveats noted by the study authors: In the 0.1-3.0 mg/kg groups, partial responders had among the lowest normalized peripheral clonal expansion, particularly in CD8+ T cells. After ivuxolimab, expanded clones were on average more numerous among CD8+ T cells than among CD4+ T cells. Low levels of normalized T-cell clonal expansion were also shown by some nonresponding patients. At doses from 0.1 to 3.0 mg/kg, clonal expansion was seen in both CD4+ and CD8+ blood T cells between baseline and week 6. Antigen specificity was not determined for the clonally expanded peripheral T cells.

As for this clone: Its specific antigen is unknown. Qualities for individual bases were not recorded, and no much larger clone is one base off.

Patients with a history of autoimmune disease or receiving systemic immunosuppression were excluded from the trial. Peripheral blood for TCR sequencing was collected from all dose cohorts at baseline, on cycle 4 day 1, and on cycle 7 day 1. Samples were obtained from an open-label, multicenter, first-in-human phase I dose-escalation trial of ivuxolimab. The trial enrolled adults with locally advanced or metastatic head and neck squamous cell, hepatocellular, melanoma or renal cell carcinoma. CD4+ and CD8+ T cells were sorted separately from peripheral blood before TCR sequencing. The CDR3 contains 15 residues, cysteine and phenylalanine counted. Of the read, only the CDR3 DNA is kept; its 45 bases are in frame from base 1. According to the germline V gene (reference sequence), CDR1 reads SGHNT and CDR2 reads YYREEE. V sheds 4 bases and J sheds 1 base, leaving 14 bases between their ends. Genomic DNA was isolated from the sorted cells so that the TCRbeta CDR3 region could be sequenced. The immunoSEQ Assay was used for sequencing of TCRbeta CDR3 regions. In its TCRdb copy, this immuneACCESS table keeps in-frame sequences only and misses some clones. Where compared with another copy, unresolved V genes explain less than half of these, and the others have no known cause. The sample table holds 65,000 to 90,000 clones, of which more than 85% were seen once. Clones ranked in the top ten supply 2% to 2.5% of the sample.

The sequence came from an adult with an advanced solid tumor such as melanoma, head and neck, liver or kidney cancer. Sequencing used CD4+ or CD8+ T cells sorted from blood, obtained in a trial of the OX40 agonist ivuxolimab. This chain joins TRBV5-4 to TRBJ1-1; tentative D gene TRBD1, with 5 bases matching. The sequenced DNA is TGTGCCAGCAGCCCGCAGCGGGGGGGGAACACTGAAGCTTTCTTT. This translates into CASSPQRGGNTEAFF.